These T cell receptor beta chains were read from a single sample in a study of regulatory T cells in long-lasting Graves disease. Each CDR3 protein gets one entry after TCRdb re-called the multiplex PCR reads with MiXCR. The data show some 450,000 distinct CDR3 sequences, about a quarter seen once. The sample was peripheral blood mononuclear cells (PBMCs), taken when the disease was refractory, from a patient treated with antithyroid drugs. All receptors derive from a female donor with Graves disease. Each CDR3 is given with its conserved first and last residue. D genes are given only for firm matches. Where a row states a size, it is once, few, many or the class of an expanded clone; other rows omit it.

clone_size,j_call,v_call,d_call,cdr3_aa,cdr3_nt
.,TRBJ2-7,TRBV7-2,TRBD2,CASRRGGSSYEQYF,TGTGCCAGCAGAAGGGGAGGGAGCTCCTACGAGCAGTACTTC
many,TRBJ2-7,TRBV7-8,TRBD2,CASSLEGTIGAEQYF,TGTGCCAGCAGCTTAGAGGGGACTATAGGCGCCGAGCAGTACTTC
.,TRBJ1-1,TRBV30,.,CAWSPRSIPEAFF,TGTGCCTGGAGCCCCAGAAGCATCCCTGAAGCTTTCTTT
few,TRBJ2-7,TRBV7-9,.,CASSFVGLSTTEQYF,TGTGCCAGCAGCTTCGTGGGTCTATCCACTACCGAGCAGTACTTC
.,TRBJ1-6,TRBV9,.,CASSVGGYNSPLHF,TGTGCCAGCAGCGTGGGAGGGTATAATTCACCCCTCCACTTT
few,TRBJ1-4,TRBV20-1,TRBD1,CSAAGLNRGLEKLFF,TGCAGTGCTGCAGGCCTGAACAGGGGTCTTGAAAAACTGTTTTTT
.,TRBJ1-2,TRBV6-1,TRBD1,CASSDPRQGANYGYTF,TGTGCCAGCAGTGACCCCAGACAGGGAGCGAACTATGGCTACACCTTC
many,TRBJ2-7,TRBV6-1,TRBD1,CASSAGQGAAYEQYF,TGTGCCAGCAGTGCGGGACAGGGGGCGGCTTACGAGCAGTACTTC
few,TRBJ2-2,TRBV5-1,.,CASGLEGPGELFF,TGCGCCAGCGGACTGGAAGGACCCGGGGAGCTGTTTTTT
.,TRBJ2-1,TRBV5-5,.,CGSSRDGRLSNEQFF,TGTGGCAGCAGCAGGGACGGGAGATTGTCCAATGAGCAGTTCTTC
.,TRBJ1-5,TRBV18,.,CASSQDASNQPQHF,TGTGCCAGCTCCCAGGACGCGAGCAATCAGCCCCAGCATTTT
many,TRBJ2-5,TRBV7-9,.,CASSSSGGRDQETQYF,TGTGCCAGCAGCTCCTCTGGCGGGCGGGACCAAGAGACCCAGTACTTC
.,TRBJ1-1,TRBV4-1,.,CASSQSSRTSTMQAFF,TGCGCCAGCAGCCAGAGCTCCCGCACCAGTACCATGCAAGCTTTCTTT
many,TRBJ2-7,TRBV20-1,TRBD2,CSALSGSSSYEQYF,TGCAGTGCCCTTAGCGGGTCAAGCTCCTACGAGCAGTACTTC
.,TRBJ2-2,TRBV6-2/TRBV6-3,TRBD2,CASSEELLARHETGELFF,TGTGCCAGCAGTGAAGAGTTACTAGCGCGACATGAGACCGGGGAGCTGTTTTTT
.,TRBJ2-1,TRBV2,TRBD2,CASGRTSGVTWQFF,TGTGCCAGCGGGAGGACTAGCGGCGTAACCTGGCAGTTCTTC
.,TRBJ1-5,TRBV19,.,CASSMIGTSDNQPQHF,TGTGCCAGTAGTATGATAGGGACATCGGATAATCAGCCCCAGCATTTT
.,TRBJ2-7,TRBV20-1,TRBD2,CSASRRETPYEQYF,TGCAGTGCTAGCAGGCGGGAGACACCCTACGAGCAGTACTTC
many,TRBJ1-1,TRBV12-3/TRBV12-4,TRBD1,CASSPTGANTEAFF,TGTGCCAGCAGTCCGACAGGGGCGAACACTGAAGCTTTCTTT
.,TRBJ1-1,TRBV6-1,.,CATRKGNTEAFF,TGTGCCACGCGGAAAGGGAACACTGAAGCTTTCTTT
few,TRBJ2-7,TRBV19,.,CASSNDRAGTNYEQYF,TGTGCCAGTAGTAACGACAGAGCCGGGACCAACTACGAGCAGTACTTC
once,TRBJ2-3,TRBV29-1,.,CSVEISTATDTQYF,TGCAGCGTTGAAATCTCGACTGCCACAGATACGCAGTATTTT
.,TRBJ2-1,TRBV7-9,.,CASSLVGYDEQFF,TGTGCCAGCAGCTTAGTCGGGTACGATGAGCAGTTCTTC
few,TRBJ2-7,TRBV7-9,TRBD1,CASSSWGQGALYEQYF,TGTGCCAGCAGCTCTTGGGGGCAGGGGGCGTTATACGAGCAGTACTTC
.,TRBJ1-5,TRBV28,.,CASRWGGQPQHF,TGTGCCAGCAGGTGGGGGGGTCAGCCCCAGCATTTT
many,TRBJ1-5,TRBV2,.,CASSERDQGLGQPQHF,TGTGCCAGCAGTGAAAGGGATCAAGGTCTCGGTCAGCCCCAGCATTTT
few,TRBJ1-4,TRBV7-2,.,CASSEQYDNEKLFF,TGTGCCAGCAGCGAGCAGTACGATAATGAAAAACTGTTTTTT
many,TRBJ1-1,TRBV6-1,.,CASRRANTMNTEAFF,TGTGCCAGCAGACGGGCCAACACCATGAACACTGAAGCTTTCTTT
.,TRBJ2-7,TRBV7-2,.,CASSLASTAEQYF,TGTGCCAGCAGCTTAGCGAGTACGGCCGAGCAGTACTTC
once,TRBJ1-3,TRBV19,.,CASTLALSSGNTIYF,TGTGCCAGTACATTGGCACTCAGCTCTGGAAACACCATATATTTT
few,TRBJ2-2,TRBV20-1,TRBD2,CSAREGRLAGGTGELFF,TGCAGTGCTAGAGAAGGTCGACTAGCGGGCGGCACCGGGGAGCTGTTTTTT
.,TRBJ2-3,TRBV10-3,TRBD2,CATKTSGSPDTQYF,TGTGCCACAAAGACTAGCGGGAGTCCAGATACGCAGTATTTT
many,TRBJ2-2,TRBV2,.,CASSGHTGELFF,TGTGCCAGCAGTGGGCACACCGGGGAGCTGTTTTTT
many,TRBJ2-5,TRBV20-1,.,CSARAGLAIRGKETQYF,TGCAGTGCTAGGGCCGGGCTAGCGATAAGGGGCAAAGAGACCCAGTACTTC
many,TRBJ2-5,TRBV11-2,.,CASSLGAGLQETQYF,TGTGCCAGCAGCTTAGGGGCGGGCCTCCAAGAGACCCAGTACTTC
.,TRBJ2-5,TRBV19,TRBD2,CASSKRTSGAQETQYF,TGTGCCAGTAGTAAACGGACTAGCGGGGCCCAAGAGACCCAGTACTTC
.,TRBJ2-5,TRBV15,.,CATSRERIETQYF,TGTGCCACCAGCAGAGAGCGGATAGAGACCCAGTACTTC
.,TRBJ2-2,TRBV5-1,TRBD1,CASSLFAPGQLNTGELFF,TGCGCCAGCAGCTTGTTTGCCCCGGGACAGCTAAACACCGGGGAGCTGTTTTTT
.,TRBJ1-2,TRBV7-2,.,CASSLGVRGYGYTF,TGTGCCAGCAGCTTAGGAGTTCGGGGTTATGGCTACACCTTC
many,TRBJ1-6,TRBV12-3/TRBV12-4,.,CASTGSRNSPLHF,TGTGCCAGCACGGGAAGCCGTAATTCACCCCTCCACTTT
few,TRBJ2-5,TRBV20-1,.,CSASLVKQETQYF,TGCAGTGCTAGTTTGGTAAAACAAGAGACCCAGTACTTC